A selection of T cell receptor beta chains follows, all from one sample in a study of early T cells in non-severe SARS-CoV-2 infection. TCRdb fed the 5' RACE reads into MiXCR, producing one record per CDR3 protein. The sample carries tens of thousands of distinct CDR3 sequences, roughly 5.7% recorded once. Sample: whole blood. These receptors were obtained from an adult who was a healthcare worker with PCR-confirmed SARS-CoV-2 infection or an uninfected control (not recorded which). Both conserved end residues are part of each CDR3. Fields, in order: clone size, J gene, D gene, V gene, CDR3 DNA, CDR3 protein. D genes are given only for firm matches. Size values are once, few and many counts, or a class for expanded clones, and some rows have none.

>NA|TRBJ1-6|NA|TRBV5-5
TGTGCCAGCAGCTTGGCCGGGGGGGCCAATAATTCACCCCTCCACTTT
CASSLAGGANNSPLHF
>few|TRBJ1-2|TRBD1|TRBV7-9
TGTGCCAGCAGCTCAACCGGGACAGGGTCGATTGTCTATGGCTACACCTTC
CASSSTGTGSIVYGYTF
>NA|TRBJ2-1|TRBD2|TRBV12-3/TRBV12-4
TGTGCCAGCAGACCGGGACTAGCGCAGTACAATGAGCAGTTCTTC
CASRPGLAQYNEQFF
>many|TRBJ2-1|TRBD2|TRBV6-2/TRBV6-3
TGTGCCAGCAGAAGACTAGCGGGAGTCCTCCACAATGAGCAGTTCTTC
CASRRLAGVLHNEQFF
>few|TRBJ1-5|NA|TRBV29-1
TGCAGCGTTTGGACGGATAGCAATCAGCCCCAGCATTTT
CSVWTDSNQPQHF
>NA|TRBJ2-2|TRBD2|TRBV6-2/TRBV6-3
TGTGCCAGCAGTTACAGGACTAGCGGGAGTTCCGGGGAGCTGTTTTTT
CASSYRTSGSSGELFF
>NA|TRBJ1-3|TRBD1|TRBV7-2
TGTGCCAGCAGCTTAGGGACAGGGGAATCTGGAAACACCATATATTTT
CASSLGTGESGNTIYF
>many|TRBJ2-6|NA|TRBV27
TGTGCCAGCAGTTTTATGGACCACCTTCGGGGGGCAAACTCTGGGGCCAACGTCCTGACTTTC
CASSFMDHLRGANSGANVLTF
>many|TRBJ2-7|TRBD1|TRBV20-1
TGCAGTGCTATGCGACAGGGGGCGGCGTACGAGCAGTACTTC
CSAMRQGAAYEQYF
>few|TRBJ2-5|NA|TRBV29-1
TGCAGCGTTGCGCTGGGGACGGTTGAGACCCAGTACTTC
CSVALGTVETQYF
>many|TRBJ1-1|NA|TRBV2
TGTGCCAGCAGTGATATGGCTATGAACACTGAAGCTTTCTTT
CASSDMAMNTEAFF
>few|TRBJ2-3|NA|TRBV20-1
TGCAGTGCTAGAGATAGTTTTAGCGGAACCACAGATACGCAGTATTTT
CSARDSFSGTTDTQYF
>many|TRBJ1-1|NA|TRBV12-3/TRBV12-4
TGTGCCAGCAGTCAGGCAGGCGACACTGAAGCTTTCTTT
CASSQAGDTEAFF
>few|TRBJ2-2|NA|TRBV27
TGTGCCAGCAGTTCGGGACCCCGGGACGGGGAGCTGTTTTTT
CASSSGPRDGELFF
>NA|TRBJ2-1|NA|TRBV2
TGTGCCAGCGTGGCGTTTTCCAATGAGCAGTTCTTC
CASVAFSNEQFF
>NA|TRBJ2-7|TRBD1|TRBV7-8
TGTGCCAGCAGCTTACGACAGGGTGAGCAGTACTTC
CASSLRQGEQYF
>many|TRBJ2-7|TRBD2|TRBV7-2
TGTGCCAGCAGCAAACTAGCGGGGGGTTCCTACGAGCAGTACTTC
CASSKLAGGSYEQYF
>NA|TRBJ2-5|TRBD1|TRBV25-1
TGTGCCAGCAGTGTATCGGGACAGGGAATCCAAGAGACCCAGTACTTC
CASSVSGQGIQETQYF
>few|TRBJ2-7|TRBD1|TRBV9
TGTGCCAGCAGCCCCCCGGGTACAGGGGGAGTCTCCTACGAGCAGTACTTC
CASSPPGTGGVSYEQYF
>few|TRBJ1-4|TRBD1|TRBV6-6
TGTGCCAGCACCCAGACAGGGGTCGGTGAAAAACTGTTTTTT
CASTQTGVGEKLFF
>few|TRBJ2-1|TRBD2|TRBV7-6
TGTGCCAGCAGCCGGACTAGCGGGAGCTCCTACAATGAGCAGTTCTTC
CASSRTSGSSYNEQFF
>few|TRBJ2-5|NA|TRBV7-8
TGTGCCAGCAGCTTAGTCGGGTTGGAGACCCAGTACTTC
CASSLVGLETQYF
>NA|TRBJ1-2|NA|TRBV12-3/TRBV12-4
TGTGCCAGCAGTCCCCCCACATTTTATGGCTACACCTTC
CASSPPTFYGYTF
>many|TRBJ2-3|NA|TRBV21-1
TGTGCCAGCAGCTCCGGTGGATCTAGCACAGATACGCAGTATTTT
CASSSGGSSTDTQYF
>few|TRBJ1-6|NA|TRBV20-1
TGCAGTGCTAGTACAGGGCGTGATTCACCCCTCCACTTT
CSASTGRDSPLHF
>few|TRBJ2-5|TRBD1|TRBV7-9
TGTGCCAGCAGCCCGGACAGGGCTGAGACCCAGTACTTC
CASSPDRAETQYF
>few|TRBJ2-2|NA|TRBV5-6
TGTGCCAGCAGCTTGTCTGAAGGAAAGAACACCGGGGAGCTGTTTTTT
CASSLSEGKNTGELFF
>few|TRBJ1-4|NA|TRBV9
TGTGCCAGCAGCCTATATGACAGTGCAACTAATGAAAAACTGTTTTTT
CASSLYDSATNEKLFF
>NA|TRBJ2-3|NA|TRBV30
TGTGCCTGGAGGCCCCGGGACCTTTTAGGATTTGGGCAGTATTTT
CAWRPRDLLGFGQYF
>NA|TRBJ2-2|NA|TRBV7-6
TGTGCCAGCAGCTTATCAGGGGACAACACCGGGGAGCTGTTTTTT
CASSLSGDNTGELFF
>few|TRBJ1-2|NA|TRBV28
TGTGCCAGCAGTTTGTCCCCAGGGTCCTATGGCTACACCTTC
CASSLSPGSYGYTF
>few|TRBJ1-5|TRBD1|TRBV6-1
TGTGCCAGCAGTCAAGGACAGGGGGCTAGCAATCAGCCCCAGCATTTT
CASSQGQGASNQPQHF
>few|TRBJ2-1|TRBD2|TRBV4-2
TGTGCCAGCAGCCAAGGGGGTGCGGGAGGGAGACGTGAGCAGTTCTTC
CASSQGGAGGRREQFF
>many|TRBJ1-5|NA|TRBV12-3/TRBV12-4
TGTGCCAGCAGTCCTGGTCGCAGGAGAACATCCAATCAGCCCCAGCATTTT
CASSPGRRRTSNQPQHF
>few|TRBJ1-1|TRBD1|TRBV6-2/TRBV6-3
TGTGCCAGCAGCCGGGACAGATACTCGAGTGAAGCTTTCTTT
CASSRDRYSSEAFF
>many|TRBJ2-7|TRBD1|TRBV29-1
TGCAGCGTAGAGGTTCACAGGGGGCCCTCCTCCTACGAGCAGTACTTC
CSVEVHRGPSSYEQYF
>few|TRBJ1-2|NA|TRBV4-3
TGCGCCAGCAGCCAAGATCTCAAAGCTAACTATGGCTACACCTTC
CASSQDLKANYGYTF
>many|TRBJ2-3|TRBD2|TRBV24-1
TGTGCCACCAGTGATCAGCGGGAGGGCCTACCAGATACGCAGTATTTT
CATSDQREGLPDTQYF
>NA|TRBJ2-2|NA|TRBV6-2/TRBV6-3
TGTGCCAGCAGTTCGGAGATCAACACCGGGGAGCTGTTTTTT
CASSSEINTGELFF
>many|TRBJ2-7|NA|TRBV29-1
TGCAGCGTTGTTGTGGAATACGAGCAGTACTTC
CSVVVEYEQYF
>NA|TRBJ1-1|NA|TRBV6-5
TGTGCCAGCAGTTCCGCCGGGACTGGGAGGACTGAAGCTTTCTTT
CASSSAGTGRTEAFF
>few|TRBJ2-1|TRBD1|TRBV25-1
TGTGCCAGCACCACGGACAGGGAGCACTCCTACAATGAGCAGTTCTTC
CASTTDREHSYNEQFF
>many|TRBJ2-3|NA|TRBV7-9
TGTGCCAGCAGCTTAGCGGAACGGGCAGATACGCAGTATTTT
CASSLAERADTQYF
>NA|TRBJ2-1|TRBD2|TRBV20-1
TGCAGTGCTAGAGCGGCTAGCGGCCCCTACAATGAGCAGTTCTTC
CSARAASGPYNEQFF
>few|TRBJ2-2|TRBD2|TRBV13
TGTGCCAGCAGTTACCGACTAGCGGGGACCGCGAACACCGGGGAGCTGTTTTTT
CASSYRLAGTANTGELFF
>NA|TRBJ1-1|NA|TRBV6-1
TGTGCCAGCAAGAATGGACAGAGCGACACTGAAGCTTTCTTT
CASKNGQSDTEAFF
>NA|TRBJ2-1|NA|TRBV20-1
TGCAGTGCTAGGACGTCGTTTAGGAGGAATGAGCAGTTCTTC
CSARTSFRRNEQFF
>few|TRBJ1-2|NA|TRBV3-1
TGTGCCAGCAGTACAGGTCATGGCTACACCTTC
CASSTGHGYTF
>many|TRBJ2-7|TRBD2|TRBV19
TGTGCCAGTAAACCAGCGGGAGCATCCTACGAGCAGTACTTC
CASKPAGASYEQYF
>many|TRBJ2-7|NA|TRBV13
TGTGCCAGCAGCTTAGGTCTCGGGGAAGCCTTCAAGCCCTACGAGCAGTACTTC
CASSLGLGEAFKPYEQYF
>NA|TRBJ1-1|NA|TRBV25-1
TGTGCCAGCCTCGGGAAGGTTAGAACTGAAGCTTTCTTT
CASLGKVRTEAFF
>NA|TRBJ1-4|NA|TRBV9
TGTGCCAGCAGCACGCCGACAGGTTCGGCTGAAAAACTGTTTTTT
CASSTPTGSAEKLFF
>many|TRBJ2-3|NA|TRBV15
TGTGCCACCAGCAGGGTGACTCTAGATACGCAGTATTTT
CATSRVTLDTQYF
>NA|TRBJ2-5|NA|TRBV18
TGTGCCAGCTCACCACCTCTCCATGGGGGAGAGACCCAGTACTTC
CASSPPLHGGETQYF